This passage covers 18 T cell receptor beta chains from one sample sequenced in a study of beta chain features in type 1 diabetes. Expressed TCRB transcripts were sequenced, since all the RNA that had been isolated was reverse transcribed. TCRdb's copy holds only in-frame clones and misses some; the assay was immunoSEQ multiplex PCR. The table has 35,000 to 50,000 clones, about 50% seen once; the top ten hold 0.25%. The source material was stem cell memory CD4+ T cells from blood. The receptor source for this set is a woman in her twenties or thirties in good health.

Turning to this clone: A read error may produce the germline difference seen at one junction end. The CDR3 bases are TGTGCCAGCAGCTCCGACGGCGCCCAGCGCCAGCATTTT. Protein product: CASSSDGAQRQHF. V is TRBV7-2 and J is TRBJ1-5; the D is unclear. The CDR3 spans 13 residues. Germline V CDR1 and CDR2: SGHTA, FQGNSA.

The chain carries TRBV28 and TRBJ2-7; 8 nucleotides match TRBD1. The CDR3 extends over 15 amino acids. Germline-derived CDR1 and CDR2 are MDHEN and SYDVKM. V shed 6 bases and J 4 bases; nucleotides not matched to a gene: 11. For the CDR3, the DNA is TGTGCCAGCAGCTTAGCCGGGACAGGCACATACGAGCAGTACTTC. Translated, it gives CASSLAGTGTYEQYF.

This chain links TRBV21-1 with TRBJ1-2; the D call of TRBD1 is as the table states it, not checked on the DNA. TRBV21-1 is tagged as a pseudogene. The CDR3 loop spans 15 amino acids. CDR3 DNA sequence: TGTGCCAGCAGCAGTTTTACAGGAGCCTCCTACGGCCACACCTTC. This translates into CASSSFTGASYGHTF.

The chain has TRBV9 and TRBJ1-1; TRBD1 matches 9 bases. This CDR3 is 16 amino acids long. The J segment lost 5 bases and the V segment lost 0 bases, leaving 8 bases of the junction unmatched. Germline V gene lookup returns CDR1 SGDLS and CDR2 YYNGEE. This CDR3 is CASSVVGTGFATEAFF. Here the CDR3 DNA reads TGTGCCAGCAGCGTAGTAGGGACAGGGTTCGCGACTGAAGCTTTCTTT.

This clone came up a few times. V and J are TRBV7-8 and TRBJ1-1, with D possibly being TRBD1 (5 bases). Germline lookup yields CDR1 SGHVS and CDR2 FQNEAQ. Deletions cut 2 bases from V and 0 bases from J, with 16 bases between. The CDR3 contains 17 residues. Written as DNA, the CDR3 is TGTGCCAGCAGCTTATTACCCTCACGGGGGATGAACACTGAAGCTTTCTTT. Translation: CASSLLPSRGMNTEAFF.

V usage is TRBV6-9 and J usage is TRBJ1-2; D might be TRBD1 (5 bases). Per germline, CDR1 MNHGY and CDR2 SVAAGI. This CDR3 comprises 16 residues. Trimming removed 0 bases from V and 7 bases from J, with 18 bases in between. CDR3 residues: CASSYSSLRGVRGYTF. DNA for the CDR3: TGTGCCAGCAGTTATTCATCGTTGCGGGGGGTGCGTGGCTACACCTTC.

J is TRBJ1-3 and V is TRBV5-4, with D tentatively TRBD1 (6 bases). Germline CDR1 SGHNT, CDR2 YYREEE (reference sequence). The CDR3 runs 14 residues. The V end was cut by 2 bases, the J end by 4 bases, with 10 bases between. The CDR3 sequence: CASSFTGTGNTIYF. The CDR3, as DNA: TGTGCCAGCAGCTTCACAGGGACGGGAAACACCATATATTTT.

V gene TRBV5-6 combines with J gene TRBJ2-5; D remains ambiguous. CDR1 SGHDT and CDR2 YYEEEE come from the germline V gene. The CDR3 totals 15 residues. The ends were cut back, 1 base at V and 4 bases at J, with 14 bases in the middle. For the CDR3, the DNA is TGTGCCAGCAGCTTGTCTTGGCCCCTCCCAGAGACCCAGTACTTC. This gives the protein CASSLSWPLPETQYF.

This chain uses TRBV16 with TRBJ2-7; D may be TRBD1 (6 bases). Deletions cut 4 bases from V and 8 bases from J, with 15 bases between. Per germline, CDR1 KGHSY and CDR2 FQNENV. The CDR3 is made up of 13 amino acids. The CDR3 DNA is TGTGCCAGCAGCCCTTCGGACAGCCCGAAGCAGTACTTC. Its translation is CASSPSDSPKQYF.

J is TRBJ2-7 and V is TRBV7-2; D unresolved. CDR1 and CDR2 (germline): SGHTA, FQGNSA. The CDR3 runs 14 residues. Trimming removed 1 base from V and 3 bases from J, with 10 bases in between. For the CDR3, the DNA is TGTGCCAGCAGCTTAGTACAGCAGGTCTACGAGCAGTACTTC. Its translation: CASSLVQQVYEQYF.

The CDR3 DNA is TGTGCCAGCAGTTCCACCCAGGGACAAGACCGCTACACCTTC. Translation: CASSSTQGQDRYTF. The V call is TRBV28, the J call TRBJ1-2, with D perhaps TRBD1 (6 bases). In germline, CDR1 is MDHEN, CDR2 SYDVKM. The germline V and J ends were trimmed by 4 bases and 9 bases, with 18 bases remaining between them. The CDR3 is 14 residues long.

The CDR3 reads CASSETGGTETQYF. The CDR3 DNA follows: TGTGCCAGCAGTGAGACAGGGGGTACGGAGACCCAGTACTTC. V gene TRBV2 combines with J gene TRBJ2-5; 9 nucleotides match TRBD1. The CDR3 spans 14 residues. Germline trimming cut 3 bases from V and 5 bases from J; bases unmatched to any gene: 4. Per germline, CDR1 SNHLY and CDR2 FYNNEI.

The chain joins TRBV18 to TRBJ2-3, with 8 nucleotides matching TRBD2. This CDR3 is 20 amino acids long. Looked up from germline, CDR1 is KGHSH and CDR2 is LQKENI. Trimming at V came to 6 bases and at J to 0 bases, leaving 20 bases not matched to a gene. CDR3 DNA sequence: TGTGCCAGCTCTCTTCTAGGCGGCGGGAGGATAGTCTCTAGCACAGATACGCAGTATTTT. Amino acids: CASSLLGGGRIVSSTDTQYF.

In DNA, the CDR3 is TGTGCCAGCAGCCTAAGTGGGCCCTGGATAGCTTTCTTT. Its translation is CASSLSGPWIAFF. The chain is built from TRBV7-2 and TRBJ1-1, with D uncertain. CDR3 length: 13 amino acids. CDR1 and CDR2 from the germline V gene are SGHTA and FQGNSA. Trimming shortened V by 5 bases and J by 10 bases, and 17 bases separated the two germline ends.

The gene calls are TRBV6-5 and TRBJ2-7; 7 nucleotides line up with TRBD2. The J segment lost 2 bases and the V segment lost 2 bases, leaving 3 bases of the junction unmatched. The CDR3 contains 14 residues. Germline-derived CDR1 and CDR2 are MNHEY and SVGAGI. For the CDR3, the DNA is TGTGCCAGCAGTTACGGGGGGAGGGCCTACGAGCAGTACTTC. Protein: CASSYGGRAYEQYF.

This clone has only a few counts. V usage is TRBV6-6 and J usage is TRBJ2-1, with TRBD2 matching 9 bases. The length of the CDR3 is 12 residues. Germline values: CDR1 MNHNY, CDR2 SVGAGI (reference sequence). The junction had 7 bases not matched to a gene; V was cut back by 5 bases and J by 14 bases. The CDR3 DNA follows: TGTGCCAGCAGTCCAGGGACTAGCTTAAAGTTCTTC. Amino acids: CASSPGTSLKFF.

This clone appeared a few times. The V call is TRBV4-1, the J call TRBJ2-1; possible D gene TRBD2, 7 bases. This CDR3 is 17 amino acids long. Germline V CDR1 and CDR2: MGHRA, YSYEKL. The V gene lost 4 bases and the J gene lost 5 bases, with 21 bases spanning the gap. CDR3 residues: CASSPLKGRGLDNEQFF. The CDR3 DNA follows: TGCGCCAGCAGCCCGTTAAAGGGGAGGGGGTTGGACAATGAGCAGTTCTTC.

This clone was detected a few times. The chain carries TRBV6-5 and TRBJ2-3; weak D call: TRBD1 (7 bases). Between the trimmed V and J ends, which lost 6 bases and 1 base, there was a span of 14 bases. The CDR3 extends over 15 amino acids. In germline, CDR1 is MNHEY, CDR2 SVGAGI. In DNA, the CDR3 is TGTGCCAGCAGGAGCAGGGGGGTGGGCACAGATACGCAGTATTTT. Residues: CASRSRGVGTDTQYF.